This TCR beta chain was identified in a study of spatial heterogeneity in lung cancer. Study observations and caveats: Approximate estimated coverage of tumor T cells amounted to around 6.3% for alpha and over 12% for beta chains. Within tumors, counts of expanded alpha and beta TCRs tracked tumor mutation counts.

This clonotype was observed many times. Its matching antigen is unknown. As an off-target read in a library built for alpha chains, this beta chain has a frequency of little significance. The V gene's germline CDR1 is LNHDA and CDR2 SQIVND (reference sequence). This CDR3 contains 15 residues. V lost 5 bases to trimming and J lost 0 bases, with 14 bases between them. Noted time point: sample taken at primary tumor resection. Unsorted whole RNA of tumor, nontumor lung or frozen PBMC was sequenced. On each TCR cDNA molecule, a unique molecular identifier was present. TCRdb passed the 5' RACE reads through MiXCR, listing each CDR3 protein once. The sample holds under 15,000 distinct CDR3 sequences, 5.6% seen once.

Specimen: lung tumor tissue, collected at surgery. The chain uses TRBV19 and TRBJ2-7, with D perhaps TRBD1 (6 bases). The TCR comes from a female donor with early-stage non-small cell lung cancer. The CDR3 DNA sequence: TGTGCCAGTAGTGCCTCCGGGACACCCTCCTACGAGCAGTACTTC. Its protein product is CASSASGTPSYEQYF.